Reported below is one TCR beta chain. Its cognate antigen is unknown. This sample is part of a study of cytomegalovirus exposure and HLA in healthy donors. Study-wide points: In vitro checks showed that a few CMV-associated chains really do target CMV antigens.

This CDR3 has 12 amino acids. Looked up from germline, CDR1 is GTSNPN and CDR2 is SVGIG (reference sequence). V trimming: 5 bases; J trimming: 8 bases; junction bases outside the gene matches: 6. Primers: 60 Vbeta forward and 13 Jbeta reverse. This table comes from immunoSEQ multiplex PCR, and its TCRdb copy is limited to in-frame clones, with some not included. This table has some 150,000 clones, roughly 80% appearing once. Sequenced sample: PBMCs. The rearrangement joins TRBV30 to TRBJ2-3; the match to TRBD1 covers 8 bases. The clonotype comes from a man between 25 and 39 years old in good health and CMV-seropositive. The CDR3 sequence: CAWDRGQGTQYF. The CDR3 bases are TGTGCCTGGGACAGGGGCCAGGGTACGCAGTATTTT.